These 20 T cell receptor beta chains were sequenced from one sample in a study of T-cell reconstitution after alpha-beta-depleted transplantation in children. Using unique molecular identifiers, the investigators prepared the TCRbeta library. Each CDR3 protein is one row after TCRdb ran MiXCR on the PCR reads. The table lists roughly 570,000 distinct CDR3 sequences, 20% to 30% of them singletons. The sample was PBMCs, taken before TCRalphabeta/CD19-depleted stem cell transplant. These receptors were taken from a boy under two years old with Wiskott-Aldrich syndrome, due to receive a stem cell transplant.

CDR3 protein: CASRPLVPAEQFF. CDR3 sequence (DNA): TGCGCCAGCAGGCCCCTCGTACCAGCTGAGCAGTTCTTC. The chain employs TRBV5-1 and TRBJ2-1; D remains ambiguous. The CDR3 totals 13 residues. The V and J ends lost 5 bases and 9 bases respectively, with 15 bases between them. Per the germline V gene, CDR1 is SGHRS and CDR2 is YFSETQ.

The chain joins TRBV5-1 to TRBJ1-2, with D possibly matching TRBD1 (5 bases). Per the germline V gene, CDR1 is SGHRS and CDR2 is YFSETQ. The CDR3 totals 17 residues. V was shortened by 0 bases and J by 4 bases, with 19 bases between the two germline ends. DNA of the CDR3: TGCGCCAGCAGCTTGGAGCCGGGCAGGGAGGGCGCCTATGGCTACACCTTC. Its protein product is CASSLEPGREGAYGYTF.

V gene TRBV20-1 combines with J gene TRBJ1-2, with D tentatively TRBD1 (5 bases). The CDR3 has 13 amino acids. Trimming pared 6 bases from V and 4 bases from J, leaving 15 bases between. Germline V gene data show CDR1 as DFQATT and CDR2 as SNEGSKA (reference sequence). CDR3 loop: CSALSRQIYGYTF. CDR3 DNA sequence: TGCAGTGCGCTTAGTAGACAGATCTATGGCTACACCTTC.

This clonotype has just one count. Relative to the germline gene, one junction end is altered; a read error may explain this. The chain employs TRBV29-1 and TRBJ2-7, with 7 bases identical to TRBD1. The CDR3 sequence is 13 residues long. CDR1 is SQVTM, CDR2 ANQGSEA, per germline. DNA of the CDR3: TGCAGCGTTAGACAGGGAAGCAGTTACGGGCAGTACTTC. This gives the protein CSVRQGSSYGQYF.

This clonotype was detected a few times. Here the CDR3 DNA reads TGTGCCAGCAGCCAAGATGCCAGGGTAGCCAAAAACATTCAGTACTTC. Translating it yields CASSQDARVAKNIQYF. The chain joins TRBV3-1 to TRBJ2-4; a possible D gene is TRBD1 (5 bases). Looked up from germline, CDR1 is LGHDT and CDR2 is YNNKEL (reference sequence). Trimming left V 0 bases short and J 0 bases short, with 9 bases between. The length of the CDR3 is 16 residues.

The CDR3 is CASSLTGGAAKNIQYF. As DNA, the CDR3 is TGTGCCAGCAGCTTAACCGGCGGCGCGGCCAAAAACATTCAGTACTTC. The chain is built from TRBV13 and TRBJ2-4; D unresolved. From germline, CDR1 is PRHDT and CDR2 FYEKMQ (reference sequence). The CDR3 has 16 amino acids. Trimming removed 2 bases at V and 1 base at J, with 12 bases between.

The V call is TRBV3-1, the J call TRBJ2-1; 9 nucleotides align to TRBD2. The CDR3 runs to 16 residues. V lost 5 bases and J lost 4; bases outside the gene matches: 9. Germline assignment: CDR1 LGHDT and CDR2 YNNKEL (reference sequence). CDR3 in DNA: TGTGCCAGCAGCTCCGACGCGGGAGGGGATTACAATGAGCAGTTCTTC. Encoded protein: CASSSDAGGDYNEQFF.

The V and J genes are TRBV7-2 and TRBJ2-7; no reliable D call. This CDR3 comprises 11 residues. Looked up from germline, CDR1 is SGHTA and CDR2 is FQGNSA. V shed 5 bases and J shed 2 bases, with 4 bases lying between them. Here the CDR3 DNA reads TGTGCCAGCAGCACAGCCTACGAGCAGTACTTC. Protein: CASSTAYEQYF.

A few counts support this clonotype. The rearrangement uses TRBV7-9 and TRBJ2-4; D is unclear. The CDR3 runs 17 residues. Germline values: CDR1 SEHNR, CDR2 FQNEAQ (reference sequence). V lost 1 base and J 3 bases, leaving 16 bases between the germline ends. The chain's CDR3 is CASSLGQGTISKNIQYF. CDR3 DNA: TGTGCCAGCAGCTTAGGGCAAGGAACCATCAGCAAAAACATTCAGTACTTC.

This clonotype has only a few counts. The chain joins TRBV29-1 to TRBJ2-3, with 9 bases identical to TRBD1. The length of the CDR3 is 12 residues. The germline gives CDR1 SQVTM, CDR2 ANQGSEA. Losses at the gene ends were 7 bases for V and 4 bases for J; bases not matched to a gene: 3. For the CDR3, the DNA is TGCAGCGCTGGACAGGGGCCAGATACGCAGTATTTT. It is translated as CSAGQGPDTQYF.

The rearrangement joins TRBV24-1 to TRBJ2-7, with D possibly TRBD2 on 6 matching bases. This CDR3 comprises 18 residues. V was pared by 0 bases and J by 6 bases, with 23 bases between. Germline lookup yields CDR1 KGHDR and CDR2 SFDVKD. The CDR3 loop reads CATSDLKRAGRAPLEQYF. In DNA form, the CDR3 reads TGTGCCACCAGTGATTTGAAGCGAGCGGGCAGGGCTCCTCTCGAGCAGTACTTC.

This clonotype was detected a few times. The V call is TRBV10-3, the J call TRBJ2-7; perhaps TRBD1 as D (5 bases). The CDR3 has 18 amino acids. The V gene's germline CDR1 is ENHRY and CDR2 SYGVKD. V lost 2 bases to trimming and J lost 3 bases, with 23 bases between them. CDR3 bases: TGTGCCATCAGTGAGCCGAAACATCGCGACAGAAACCACTACGAGCAGTACTTC. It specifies CAISEPKHRDRNHYEQYF.

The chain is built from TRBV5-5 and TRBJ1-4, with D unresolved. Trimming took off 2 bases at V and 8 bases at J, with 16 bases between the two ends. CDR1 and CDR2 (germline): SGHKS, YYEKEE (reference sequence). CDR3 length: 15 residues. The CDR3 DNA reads TGTGCCAGCAGCTTTGTCTGGGGAGGCCCCGAAAAACTGTTTTTT. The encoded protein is CASSFVWGGPEKLFF.

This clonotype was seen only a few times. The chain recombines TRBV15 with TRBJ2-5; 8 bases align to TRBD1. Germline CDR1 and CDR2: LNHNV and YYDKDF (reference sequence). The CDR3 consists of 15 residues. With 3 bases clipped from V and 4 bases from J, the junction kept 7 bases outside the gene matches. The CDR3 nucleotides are TGTGCCACCAGCAGCCCGGACAGGGCCCCAGAGACCCAGTACTTC. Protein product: CATSSPDRAPETQYF. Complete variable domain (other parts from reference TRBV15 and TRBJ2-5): DAMVIQNPRYQVTQFGKPVTLSCSQTLNHNVMYWYQQKSSQAPKLLFHYYDKDFNNEADTPDNFQSRRPNTSFCFLDIRSPGLGDTAMYLCATSSPDRAPETQYFGPGTRLLVL.

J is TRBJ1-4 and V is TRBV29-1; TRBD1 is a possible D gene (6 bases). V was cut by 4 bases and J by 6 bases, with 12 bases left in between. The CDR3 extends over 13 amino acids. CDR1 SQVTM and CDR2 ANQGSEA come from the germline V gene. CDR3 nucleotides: TGCAGCGTTGTACGGGGGGCGGATGAAAAACTGTTTTTT. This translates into CSVVRGADEKLFF.

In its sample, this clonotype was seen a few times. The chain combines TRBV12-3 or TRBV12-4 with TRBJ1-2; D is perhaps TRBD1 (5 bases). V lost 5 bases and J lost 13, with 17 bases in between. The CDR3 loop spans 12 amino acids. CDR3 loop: CASSLTGTQLTF. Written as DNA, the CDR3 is TGTGCCAGCAGTCTAACCGGGACCCAACTCACCTTC.

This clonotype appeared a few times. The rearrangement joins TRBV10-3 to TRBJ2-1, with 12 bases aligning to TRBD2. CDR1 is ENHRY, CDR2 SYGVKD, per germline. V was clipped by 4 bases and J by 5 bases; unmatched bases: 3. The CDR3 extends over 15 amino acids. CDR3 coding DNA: TGTGCCATCAGTGGGACTAGCGGGAAGAACAATGAGCAGTTCTTC. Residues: CAISGTSGKNNEQFF.

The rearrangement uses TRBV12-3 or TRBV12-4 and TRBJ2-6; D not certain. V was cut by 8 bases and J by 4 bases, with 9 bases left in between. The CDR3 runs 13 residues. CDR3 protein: CASRRSGANVLTF. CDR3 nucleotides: TGTGCCAGCCGTCGGTCCGGGGCCAACGTCCTGACTTTC.

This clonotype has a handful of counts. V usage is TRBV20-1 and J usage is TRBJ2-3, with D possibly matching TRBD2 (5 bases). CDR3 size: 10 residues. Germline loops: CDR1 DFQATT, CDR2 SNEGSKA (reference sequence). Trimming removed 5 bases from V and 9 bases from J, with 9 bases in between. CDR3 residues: CSAQRSTQYF. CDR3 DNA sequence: TGCAGTGCTCAGCGGTCCACGCAGTATTTT.

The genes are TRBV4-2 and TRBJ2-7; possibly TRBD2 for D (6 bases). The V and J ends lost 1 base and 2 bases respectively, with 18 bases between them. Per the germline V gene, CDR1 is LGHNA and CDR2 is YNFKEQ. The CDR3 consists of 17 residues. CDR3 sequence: CASSQVLAAGRPYEQYF. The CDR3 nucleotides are TGTGCCAGCAGCCAAGTTCTGGCAGCGGGTCGACCCTACGAGCAGTACTTC.